There are a few counts of the clone carrying this T cell receptor beta chain. The data belong to a study of T-cell memory formation after mild COVID-19. This CDR3 region has 14 residues. Germline V CDR1 and CDR2: MNHEY, SVGAGI. Losses at the gene ends were 4 bases for V and 5 bases for J; bases not matched to a gene: 2. Each CDR3 protein gets one entry after TCRdb re-called the 5' RACE reads with MiXCR. Of roughly 550,000 distinct CDR3 sequences listed, roughly 22% were seen once; the top ten hold roughly an eighth. This clonotype was sampled from an adult woman who had mild COVID-19 (a few samples of this study predate the infection). Cell type and time point are not known. This sequence joins TRBV6-5 and TRBJ2-2; 9 nucleotides match TRBD1. The sample consisted of PBMCs or a T cell subset sorted from them (not recorded which). Here the CDR3 reads CASSWTGVTGELFF. DNA for the CDR3: TGTGCCAGCAGTTGGACAGGGGTAACCGGGGAGCTGTTTTTT.